This T cell receptor (beta chain) was sequenced for a study of blood T cell repertoires in COVID-19. Study-level information: Acute-phase and convalescent COVID-19 samples originated in the United States, Italy and Spain.

This clone has just one count. The repertoire was sequenced with immunoSEQ multiplex PCR; TCRdb's copy has only in-frame clones and lacks some. The repertoire holds around 270,000 clones, with around 82% as singletons. The length of the CDR3 is 16 residues. The V end lost 1 base, the J end lost 0 bases, and 10 bases lay between the germline ends. The germline V gene encodes CDR1 SNHLY and CDR2 FYNNEI. The rearrangement links TRBV2 to TRBJ1-3; D unresolved. The sample was peripheral blood. The sequence derives from a person between 65 and 79 years old with COVID-19, enrolled during active disease. The CDR3 coding sequence is TGTGCCAGCAGTGAAGTTCGCCTTAGCTCTGGAAACACCATATATTTT. It encodes CASSEVRLSSGNTIYF.